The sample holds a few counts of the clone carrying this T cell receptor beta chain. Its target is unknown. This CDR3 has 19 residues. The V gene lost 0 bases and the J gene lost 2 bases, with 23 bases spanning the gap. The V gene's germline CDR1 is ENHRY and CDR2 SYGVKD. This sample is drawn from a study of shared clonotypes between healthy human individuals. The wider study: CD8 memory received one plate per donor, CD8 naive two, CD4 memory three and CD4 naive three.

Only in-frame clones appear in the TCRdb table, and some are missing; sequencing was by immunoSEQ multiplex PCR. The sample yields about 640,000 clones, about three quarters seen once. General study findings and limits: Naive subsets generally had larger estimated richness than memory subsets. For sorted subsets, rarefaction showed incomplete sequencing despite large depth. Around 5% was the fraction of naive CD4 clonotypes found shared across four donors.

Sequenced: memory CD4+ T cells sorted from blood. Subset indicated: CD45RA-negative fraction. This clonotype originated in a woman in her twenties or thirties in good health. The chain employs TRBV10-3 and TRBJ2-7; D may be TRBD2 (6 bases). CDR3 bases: TGTGCCATCAGTGAGTCGGGTCTGGTCGTAGCGGTCGATACCTACGAGCAGTACTTC. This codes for CAISESGLVVAVDTYEQYF.